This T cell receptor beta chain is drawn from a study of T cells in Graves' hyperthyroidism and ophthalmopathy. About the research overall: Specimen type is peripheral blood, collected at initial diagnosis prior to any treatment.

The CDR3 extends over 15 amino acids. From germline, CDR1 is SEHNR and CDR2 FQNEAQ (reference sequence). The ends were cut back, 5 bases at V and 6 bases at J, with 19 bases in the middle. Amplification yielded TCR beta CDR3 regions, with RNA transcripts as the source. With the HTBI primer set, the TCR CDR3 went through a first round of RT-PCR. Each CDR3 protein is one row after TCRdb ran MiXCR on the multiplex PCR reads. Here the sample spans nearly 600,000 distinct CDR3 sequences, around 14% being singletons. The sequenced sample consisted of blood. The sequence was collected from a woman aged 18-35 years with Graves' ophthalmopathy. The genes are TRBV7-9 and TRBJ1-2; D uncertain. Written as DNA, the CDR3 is TGTGCCAGCAGCGCTACCGGCGGGCTGGCGGATGGCTACACCTTC. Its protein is CASSATGGLADGYTF.